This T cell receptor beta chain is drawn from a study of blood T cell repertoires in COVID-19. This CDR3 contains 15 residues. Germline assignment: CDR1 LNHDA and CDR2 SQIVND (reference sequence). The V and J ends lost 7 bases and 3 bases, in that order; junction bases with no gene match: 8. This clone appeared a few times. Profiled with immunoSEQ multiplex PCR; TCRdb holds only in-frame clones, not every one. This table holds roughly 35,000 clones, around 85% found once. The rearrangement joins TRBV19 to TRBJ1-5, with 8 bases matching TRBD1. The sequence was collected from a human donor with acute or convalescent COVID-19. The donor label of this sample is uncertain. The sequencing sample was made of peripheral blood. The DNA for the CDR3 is TGTGCCAGTAAGGAGGGCCAGGGGGCCAATCAGCCCCAGCATTTT. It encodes CASKEGQGANQPQHF.